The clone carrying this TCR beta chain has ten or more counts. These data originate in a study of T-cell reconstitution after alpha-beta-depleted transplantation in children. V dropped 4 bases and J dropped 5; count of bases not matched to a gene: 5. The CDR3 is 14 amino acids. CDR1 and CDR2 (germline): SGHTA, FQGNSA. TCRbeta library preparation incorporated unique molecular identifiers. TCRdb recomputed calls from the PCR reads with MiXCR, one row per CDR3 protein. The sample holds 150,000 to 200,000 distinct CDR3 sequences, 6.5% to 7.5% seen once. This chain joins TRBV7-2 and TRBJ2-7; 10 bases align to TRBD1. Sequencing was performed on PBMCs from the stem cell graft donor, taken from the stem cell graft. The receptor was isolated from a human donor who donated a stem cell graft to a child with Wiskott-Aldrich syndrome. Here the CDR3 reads CASSSGQGRHEQYF. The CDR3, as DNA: TGTGCCAGCAGCTCGGGACAGGGGAGGCACGAGCAGTACTTC.